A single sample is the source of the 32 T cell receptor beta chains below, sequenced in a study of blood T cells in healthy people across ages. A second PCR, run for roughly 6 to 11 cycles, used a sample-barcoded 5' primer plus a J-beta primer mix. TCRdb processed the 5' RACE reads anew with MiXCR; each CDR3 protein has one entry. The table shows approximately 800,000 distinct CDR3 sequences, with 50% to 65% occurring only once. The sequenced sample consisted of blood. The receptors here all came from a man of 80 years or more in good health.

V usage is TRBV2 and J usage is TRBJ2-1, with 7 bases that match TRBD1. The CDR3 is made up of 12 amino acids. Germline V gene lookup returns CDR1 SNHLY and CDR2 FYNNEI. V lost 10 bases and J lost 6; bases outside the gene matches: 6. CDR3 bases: TGTGCCAAGGGACAGCCAGGCAATGAGCAGTTCTTC. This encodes CAKGQPGNEQFF.

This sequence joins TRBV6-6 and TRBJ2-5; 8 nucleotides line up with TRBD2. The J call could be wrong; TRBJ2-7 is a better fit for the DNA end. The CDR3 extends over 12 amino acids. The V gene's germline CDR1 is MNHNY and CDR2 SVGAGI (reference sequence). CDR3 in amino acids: CASAAGVHEQYF. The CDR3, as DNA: TGTGCCAGCGCAGCGGGAGTCCACGAGCAGTACTTC.

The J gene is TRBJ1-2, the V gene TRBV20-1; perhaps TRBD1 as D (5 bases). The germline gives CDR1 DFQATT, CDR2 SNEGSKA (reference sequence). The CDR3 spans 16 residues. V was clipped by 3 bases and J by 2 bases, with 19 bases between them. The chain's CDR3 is CSASEGRAGQNYGYTF. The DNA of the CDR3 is TGCAGTGCTAGCGAGGGCAGGGCCGGGCAAAACTATGGCTACACCTTC.

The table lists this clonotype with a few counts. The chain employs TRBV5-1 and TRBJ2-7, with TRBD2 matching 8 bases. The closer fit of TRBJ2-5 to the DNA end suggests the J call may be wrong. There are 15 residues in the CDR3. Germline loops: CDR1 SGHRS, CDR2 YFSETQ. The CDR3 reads CASSFLSGAGETQYF. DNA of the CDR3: TGCGCCAGCAGCTTCCTTAGCGGGGCCGGGGAGACCCAGTACTTC.

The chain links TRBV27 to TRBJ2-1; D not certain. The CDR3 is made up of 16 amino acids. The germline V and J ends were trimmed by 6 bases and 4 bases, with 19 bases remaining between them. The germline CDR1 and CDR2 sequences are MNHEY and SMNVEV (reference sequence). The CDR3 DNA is TGTGCCAGCAGATCACTACGGACGTCCCTTTACAATGAGCAGTTCTTC. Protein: CASRSLRTSLYNEQFF.

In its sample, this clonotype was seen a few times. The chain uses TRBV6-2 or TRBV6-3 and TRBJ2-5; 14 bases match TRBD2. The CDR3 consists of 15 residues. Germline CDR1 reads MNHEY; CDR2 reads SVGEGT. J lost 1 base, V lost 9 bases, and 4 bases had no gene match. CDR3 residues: CASTGLAGGQETQYF. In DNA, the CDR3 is TGTGCCAGTACTGGACTAGCGGGAGGCCAAGAGACCCAGTACTTC.

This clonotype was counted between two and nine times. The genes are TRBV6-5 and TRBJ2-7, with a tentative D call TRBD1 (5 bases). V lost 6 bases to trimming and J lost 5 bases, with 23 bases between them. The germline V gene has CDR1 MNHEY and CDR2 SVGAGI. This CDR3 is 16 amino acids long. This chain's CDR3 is CASSPGEVRKGNEQYF. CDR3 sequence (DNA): TGTGCCAGCAGCCCAGGCGAGGTGAGGAAGGGGAACGAGCAGTACTTC.

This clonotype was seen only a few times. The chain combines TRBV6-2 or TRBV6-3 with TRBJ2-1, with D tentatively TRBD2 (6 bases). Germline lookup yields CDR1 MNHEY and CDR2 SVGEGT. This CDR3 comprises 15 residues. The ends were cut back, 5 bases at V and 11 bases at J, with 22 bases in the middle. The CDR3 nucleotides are TGTGCCAGCAGTCAATCCGGGAGTGTGGTAATGAAGCAGTTCTTC. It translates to CASSQSGSVVMKQFF.

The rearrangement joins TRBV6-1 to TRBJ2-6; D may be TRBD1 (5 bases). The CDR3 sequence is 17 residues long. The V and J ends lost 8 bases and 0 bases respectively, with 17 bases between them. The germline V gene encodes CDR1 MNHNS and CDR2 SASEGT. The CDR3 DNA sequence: TGTGCCAGCCTAAAATGGCCAGGGATCTCTGGGGCCAACGTCCTGACTTTC. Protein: CASLKWPGISGANVLTF.

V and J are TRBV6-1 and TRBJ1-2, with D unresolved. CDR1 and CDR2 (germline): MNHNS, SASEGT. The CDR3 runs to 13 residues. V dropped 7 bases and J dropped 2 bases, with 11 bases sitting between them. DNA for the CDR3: TGTGCCAGCACCCTGGGCCGGAACTATGGCTACACCTTC. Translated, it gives CASTLGRNYGYTF.

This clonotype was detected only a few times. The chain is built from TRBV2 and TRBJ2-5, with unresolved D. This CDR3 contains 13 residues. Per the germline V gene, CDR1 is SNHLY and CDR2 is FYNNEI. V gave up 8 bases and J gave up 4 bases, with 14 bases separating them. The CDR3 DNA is TGTGCCAGCCCCACACTCCAAGGAGAGACCCAGTACTTC. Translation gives CASPTLQGETQYF.

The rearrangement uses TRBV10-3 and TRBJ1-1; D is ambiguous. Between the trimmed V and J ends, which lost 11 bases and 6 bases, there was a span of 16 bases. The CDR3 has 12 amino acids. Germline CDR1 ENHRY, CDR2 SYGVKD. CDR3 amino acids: CASKGGGSEAFF. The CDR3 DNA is TGTGCCTCGAAGGGCGGTGGGTCTGAAGCTTTCTTT.

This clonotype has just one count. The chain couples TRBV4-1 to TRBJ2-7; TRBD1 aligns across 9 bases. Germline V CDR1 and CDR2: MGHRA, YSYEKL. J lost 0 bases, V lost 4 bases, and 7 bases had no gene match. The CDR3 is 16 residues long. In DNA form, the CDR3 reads TGCGCCAGCAGCCGAGGACAGGGGTCCCCCTCCTACGAGCAGTACTTC. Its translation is CASSRGQGSPSYEQYF.

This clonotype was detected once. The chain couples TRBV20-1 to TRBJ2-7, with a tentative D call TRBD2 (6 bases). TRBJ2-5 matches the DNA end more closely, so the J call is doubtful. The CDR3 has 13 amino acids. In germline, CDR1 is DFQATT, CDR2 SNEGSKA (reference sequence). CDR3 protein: CSAREGGKETQYF. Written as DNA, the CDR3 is TGCAGTGCTAGAGAGGGGGGTAAAGAGACCCAGTACTTC.

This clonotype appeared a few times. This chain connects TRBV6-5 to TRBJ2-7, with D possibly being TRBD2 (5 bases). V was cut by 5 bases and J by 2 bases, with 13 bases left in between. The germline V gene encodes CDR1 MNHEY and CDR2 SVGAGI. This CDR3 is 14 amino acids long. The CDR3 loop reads CASSKSGGPYEQYF. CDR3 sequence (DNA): TGTGCCAGCAGTAAAAGCGGAGGCCCCTACGAGCAGTACTTC.

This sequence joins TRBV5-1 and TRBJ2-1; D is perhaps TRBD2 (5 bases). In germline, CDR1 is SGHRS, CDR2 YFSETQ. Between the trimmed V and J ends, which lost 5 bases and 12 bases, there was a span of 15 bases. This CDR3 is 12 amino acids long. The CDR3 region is CASSSPGGWQFF. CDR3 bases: TGCGCCAGCAGTTCCCCCGGAGGTTGGCAGTTCTTC.

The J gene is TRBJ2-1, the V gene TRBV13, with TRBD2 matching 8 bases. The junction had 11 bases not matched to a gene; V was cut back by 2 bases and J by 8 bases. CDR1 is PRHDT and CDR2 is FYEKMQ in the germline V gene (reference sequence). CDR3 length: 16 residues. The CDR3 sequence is CASSLNELAGFDEQFF. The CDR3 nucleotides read TGTGCCAGCAGCTTAAATGAGCTAGCGGGTTTTGATGAGCAGTTCTTC.

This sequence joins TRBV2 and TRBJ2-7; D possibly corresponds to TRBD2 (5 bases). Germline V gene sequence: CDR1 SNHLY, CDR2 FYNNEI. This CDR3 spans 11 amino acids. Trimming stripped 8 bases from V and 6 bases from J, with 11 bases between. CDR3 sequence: CASEGPAEQYF. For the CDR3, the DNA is TGTGCCAGCGAGGGTCCGGCCGAGCAGTACTTC.

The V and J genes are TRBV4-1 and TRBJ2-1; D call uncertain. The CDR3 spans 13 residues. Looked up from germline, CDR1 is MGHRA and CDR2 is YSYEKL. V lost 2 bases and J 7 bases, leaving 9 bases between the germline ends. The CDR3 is CASSQIPANEQFF. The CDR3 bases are TGCGCCAGCAGCCAAATTCCGGCGAATGAGCAGTTCTTC.

CDR3 nucleotide sequence: TGCAGTGCTCGCCAGGACAGGACTAACTATGGCTACACCTTC. It is translated as CSARQDRTNYGYTF. This chain uses TRBV20-1 with TRBJ1-2, with TRBD1 identical over 7 bases. This CDR3 is built from 14 residues. With 5 bases clipped from V and 0 bases from J, the junction kept 6 bases outside the gene matches. Germline V CDR1 and CDR2: DFQATT, SNEGSKA (reference sequence).

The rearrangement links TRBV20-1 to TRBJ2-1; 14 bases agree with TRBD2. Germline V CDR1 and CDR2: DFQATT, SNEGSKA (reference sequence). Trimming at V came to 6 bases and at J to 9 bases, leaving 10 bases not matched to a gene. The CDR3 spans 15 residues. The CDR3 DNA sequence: TGCAGTGCCTGGGGCGGGACTAGCGGGAGACGTGAGCAGTTCTTC. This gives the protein CSAWGGTSGRREQFF.

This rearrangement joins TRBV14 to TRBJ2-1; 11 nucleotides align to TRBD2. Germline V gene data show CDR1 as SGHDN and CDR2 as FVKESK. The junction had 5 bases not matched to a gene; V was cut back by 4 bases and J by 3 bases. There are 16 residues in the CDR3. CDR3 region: CASSLRLAGNYNEQFF. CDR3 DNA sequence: TGTGCCAGCAGCCTACGACTAGCGGGAAACTACAATGAGCAGTTCTTC.

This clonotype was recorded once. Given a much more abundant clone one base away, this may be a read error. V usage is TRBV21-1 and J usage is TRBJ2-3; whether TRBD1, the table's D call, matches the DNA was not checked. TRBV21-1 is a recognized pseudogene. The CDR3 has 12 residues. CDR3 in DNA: TGTGCCAGCAGCCCCCGGGACAGATACGCGTATTTT. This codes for CASSPRDRYAYF.

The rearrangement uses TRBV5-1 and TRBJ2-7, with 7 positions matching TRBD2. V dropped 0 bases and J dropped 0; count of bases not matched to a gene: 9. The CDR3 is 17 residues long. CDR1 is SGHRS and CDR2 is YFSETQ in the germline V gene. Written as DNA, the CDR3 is TGCGCCAGCAGCTTGGGGCTAGATGGCGGGAGCTCCTACGAGCAGTACTTC. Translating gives CASSLGLDGGSSYEQYF.

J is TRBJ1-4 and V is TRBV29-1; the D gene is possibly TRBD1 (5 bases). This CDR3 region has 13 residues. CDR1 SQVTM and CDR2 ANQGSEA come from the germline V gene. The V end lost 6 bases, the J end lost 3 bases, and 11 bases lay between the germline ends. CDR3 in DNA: TGCAGCGTCCTAAGGGGCCCTAATGAAAAACTGTTTTTT. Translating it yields CSVLRGPNEKLFF.

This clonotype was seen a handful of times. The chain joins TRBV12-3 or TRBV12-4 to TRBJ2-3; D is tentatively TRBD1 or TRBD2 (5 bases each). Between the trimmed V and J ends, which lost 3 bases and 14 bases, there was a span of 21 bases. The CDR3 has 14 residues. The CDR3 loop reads CASSFGTQHRYAYF. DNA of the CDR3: TGTGCCAGCAGTTTTGGGACCCAGCACAGATACGCGTATTTT.

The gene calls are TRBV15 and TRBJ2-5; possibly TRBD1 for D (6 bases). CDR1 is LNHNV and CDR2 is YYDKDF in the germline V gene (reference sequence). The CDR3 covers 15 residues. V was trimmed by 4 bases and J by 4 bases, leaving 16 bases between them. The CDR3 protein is CATSIFTGSGETQYF. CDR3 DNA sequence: TGTGCCACCAGCATCTTTACAGGGTCTGGAGAGACCCAGTACTTC.

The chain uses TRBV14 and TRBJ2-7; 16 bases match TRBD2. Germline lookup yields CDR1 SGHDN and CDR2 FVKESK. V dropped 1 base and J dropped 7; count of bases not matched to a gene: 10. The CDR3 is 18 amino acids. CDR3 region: CASSQAGLAGGAYNEQYF. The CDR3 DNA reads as TGTGCCAGCAGCCAAGCGGGACTAGCGGGAGGGGCCTACAATGAGCAGTACTTC.

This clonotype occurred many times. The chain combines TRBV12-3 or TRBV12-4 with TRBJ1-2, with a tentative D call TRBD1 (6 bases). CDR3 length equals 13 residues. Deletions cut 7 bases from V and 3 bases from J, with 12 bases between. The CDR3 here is CASTLGGHYGYTF. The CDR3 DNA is TGTGCCAGCACCCTGGGGGGCCACTATGGCTACACCTTC.

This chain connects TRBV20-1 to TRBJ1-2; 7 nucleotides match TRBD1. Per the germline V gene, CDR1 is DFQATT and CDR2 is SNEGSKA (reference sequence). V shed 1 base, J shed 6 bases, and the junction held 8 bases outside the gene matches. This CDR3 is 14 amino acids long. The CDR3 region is CSARVQGKRNGYTF. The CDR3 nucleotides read TGCAGTGCTAGAGTACAGGGGAAAAGGAATGGCTACACCTTC.

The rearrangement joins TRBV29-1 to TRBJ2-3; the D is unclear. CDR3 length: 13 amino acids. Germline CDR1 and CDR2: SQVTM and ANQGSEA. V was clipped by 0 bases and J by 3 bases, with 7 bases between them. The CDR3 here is CSVEDRPTDTQYF. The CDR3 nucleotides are TGCAGCGTTGAAGATCGCCCGACAGATACGCAGTATTTT.

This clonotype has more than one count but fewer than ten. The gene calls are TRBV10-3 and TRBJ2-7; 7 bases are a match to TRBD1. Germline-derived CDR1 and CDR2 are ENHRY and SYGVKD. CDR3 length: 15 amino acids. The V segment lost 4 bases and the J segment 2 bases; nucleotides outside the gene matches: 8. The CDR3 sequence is CAISVLRDSPYEQYF. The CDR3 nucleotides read TGTGCCATCAGTGTATTACGGGACAGTCCCTACGAGCAGTACTTC.